The 14 T cell receptor beta chains listed next were all sequenced from one sample in a study of tumour-infiltrating T cells in Burkitt lymphoma. Assay used: immunoSEQ multiplex PCR; TCRdb lists only in-frame clones, some missing. The table has about 14,000 clones, 30% seen once. Sequenced input: tumor tissue. The receptor set was obtained from a human donor with diffuse large B-cell lymphoma.

This clone is medium-sized within its sample. V gene TRBV27 combines with J gene TRBJ2-3, with a possible D match to TRBD2 (6 bases). This CDR3 comprises 17 residues. Trimming took off 5 bases at V and 0 bases at J, with 18 bases between the two ends. CDR1 and CDR2 from the germline V gene are MNHEY and SMNVEV (reference sequence). The CDR3: CASSTLAVASSTDTQYF. In nucleotides, the CDR3 is TGTGCCAGCAGTACATTAGCGGTAGCGTCTAGCACAGATACGCAGTATTTT.

This CDR3 reads CASSPPTATNEKLFF. The CDR3 nucleotides are TGTGCCAGCAGCCCTCCGACAGCAACTAATGAAAAACTGTTTTTT. The chain is built from TRBV7-8 and TRBJ1-4, with a tentative D call TRBD1 (5 bases). In germline, CDR1 is SGHVS, CDR2 FQNEAQ. Trimming removed 5 bases from V and 0 bases from J, with 10 bases in between. The CDR3 is 15 residues long. Using reference TRBV7-8 and TRBJ1-4 for the parts outside the CDR3, the full variable domain is GAGVSQSPRYKVAKRGQDVALRCDPISGHVSLFWYQQALGQGPEFLTYFQNEAQLDKSGLPSDRFFAERPEGSVSTLKIQRTQQEDSAVYLCASSPPTATNEKLFFGSGTQLSVL.

The V call is TRBV27, the J call TRBJ1-1; the match to TRBD1 covers 9 bases. Germline V gene sequence: CDR1 MNHEY, CDR2 SMNVEV (reference sequence). CDR3 length equals 15 residues. V lost 5 bases, J lost 7 bases, and 11 bases stayed unmatched. The CDR3 loop reads CASSTGQGAVVEAFF. Here the CDR3 DNA reads TGTGCCAGCAGTACGGGACAGGGCGCGGTGGTTGAAGCTTTCTTT.

This clone was detected a few times. The chain has TRBV29-1 and TRBJ2-1, with D tentatively TRBD2 (6 bases). The germline V gene encodes CDR1 SQVTM and CDR2 ANQGSEA. V was shortened by 1 base and J by 5 bases, with 9 bases between the two germline ends. This CDR3 comprises 13 residues. This chain's CDR3 is CSVEVAANNEQFF. CDR3 in DNA: TGCAGCGTTGAAGTAGCGGCAAACAATGAGCAGTTCTTC.

CDR3: CASSTTPESEAFF. CDR3 nucleotide sequence: TGTGCCAGCAGTACGACCCCGGAGTCTGAAGCTTTCTTT. The gene calls are TRBV28 and TRBJ1-1; no clear D. The germline V and J ends were trimmed by 5 bases and 6 bases, with 13 bases remaining between them. The CDR3 is 13 residues long. CDR1 is MDHEN, CDR2 SYDVKM, per germline. The whole variable domain, filled in from reference TRBV28 and TRBJ1-1, reads DVKVTQSSRYLVKRTGEKVFLECVQDMDHENMFWYRQDPGLGLRLIYFSYDVKMKEKGDIPEGYSVSREKKERFSLILESASTNQTSMYLCASSTTPESEAFFGQGTRLTVV.

This clone came up a few times. V gene TRBV15 combines with J gene TRBJ2-5; TRBD2 agrees at 12 bases. The CDR3 totals 18 residues. The germline V gene encodes CDR1 LNHNV and CDR2 YYDKDF (reference sequence). The V segment lost 0 bases and the J segment 5 bases; nucleotides outside the gene matches: 10. CDR3 DNA sequence: TGTGCCACCAGCAGAGATCCCTCTAGCGGGAGGGCTCCCGAGACCCAGTACTTC. Protein sequence: CATSRDPSSGRAPETQYF.

V usage is TRBV5-1 and J usage is TRBJ2-7, with 9 positions matching TRBD2. Germline CDR1 reads SGHRS; CDR2 reads YFSETQ. With 4 bases clipped from V and 2 bases from J, the junction kept 7 bases outside the gene matches. The CDR3 is made up of 15 amino acids. CDR3: CASSQTSGTPYEQYF. The CDR3 DNA follows: TGCGCCAGCAGCCAGACTAGCGGCACCCCCTACGAGCAGTACTTC.

This clone turned up a few times. This chain uses TRBV15 with TRBJ2-5; no clear D gene. CDR1 is LNHNV, CDR2 YYDKDF, per germline (reference sequence). This CDR3 spans 15 amino acids. V was clipped by 0 bases and J by 5 bases, with 13 bases between them. The CDR3 bases are TGTGCCACCAGCAGAGAGGACGGATTCCGGGAGACCCAGTACTTC. Protein sequence: CATSREDGFRETQYF.

The V gene is TRBV30, the J gene TRBJ2-1; possible D gene TRBD2, 6 bases. V gave up 4 bases and J gave up 12 bases, with 13 bases separating them. CDR3 length: 11 amino acids. From germline, CDR1 is GTSNPN and CDR2 SVGIG (reference sequence). As DNA, the CDR3 is TGTGCCTGGATAAGCTTCGGGGGGCAGTTCTTC. Amino acids: CAWISFGGQFF.

There are a few counts of this clone. The rearrangement uses TRBV29-1 and TRBJ1-2; 7 nucleotides match TRBD1. This CDR3 spans 12 amino acids. Unmatched junction bases numbered 5, after V lost 4 bases and J lost 6 bases. CDR1 and CDR2 from the germline V gene are SQVTM and ANQGSEA. The CDR3 DNA sequence: TGCAGCGTTGGGTCGGGACAGCATGGCTACACCTTC. This codes for CSVGSGQHGYTF. Full variable domain (outside the CDR3, taken from reference TRBV29-1 and TRBJ1-2): SAVISQKPSRDICQRGTSLTIQCQVDSQVTMMFWYRQQPGQSLTLIATANQGSEATYESGFVIDKFPISRPNLTFSTLTVSNMSPEDSSIYLCSVGSGQHGYTFGSGTRLTVV.

Concerning this clone itself: An end of the junction does not agree with germline; a read error may underlie this. The V call is TRBV20-1, the J call TRBJ2-7; D uncertain. Germline V gene sequence: CDR1 DFQATT, CDR2 SNEGSKA (reference sequence). This CDR3 comprises 11 residues. The CDR3 is CSAREGPVGRF. In DNA form, the CDR3 reads TGCAGTGCTAGAGAGGGTCCTGTAGGACGCTTC.

This clone appeared a few times. The chain links TRBV10-3 to TRBJ1-5; tentatively, D is TRBD1 (5 bases). In germline, CDR1 is ENHRY, CDR2 SYGVKD. The CDR3 is 15 residues long. V was shortened by 0 bases and J by 2 bases, with 8 bases between the two germline ends. CDR3 DNA: TGTGCCATCAGTGAGTCTGTGGGGGGCAATCAGCCCCAGCATTTT. Its protein product is CAISESVGGNQPQHF.

The genes are TRBV5-1 and TRBJ1-1; the D gene is possibly TRBD1 (6 bases). V lost 3 bases and J lost 6, with 12 bases in between. The germline V gene has CDR1 SGHRS and CDR2 YFSETQ. This CDR3 is built from 13 residues. CDR3 residues: CASSWGAGPEAFF. As DNA, the CDR3 is TGCGCCAGCAGCTGGGGGGCTGGTCCTGAAGCTTTCTTT.

CDR3 bases: TGTGCCAGCAGGCGGGAATCGTGGCATGGCTACACCTTC. Translating it yields CASRRESWHGYTF. V gene TRBV27 combines with J gene TRBJ1-2; D is unclear. Per germline, CDR1 MNHEY and CDR2 SMNVEV (reference sequence). This CDR3 has 13 amino acids. V lost 6 bases to trimming and J lost 6 bases, with 14 bases between them.